This note documents a single T cell receptor beta chain sequence. Its antigen is unknown. The sample originates from a study of chemoradiotherapy in HPV16-positive cancers. Whole-study findings and limits: Better recurrence-free survival went with HPV-responsive T-cell expansion in HPV16-positive patients. Non-HPV-specific T cells did not expand in tumors during treatment, whereas candidate HPV-specific clones and E7-related motifs did. Functional assays defining HPV-specific T cells used only a couple of HPV16-positive patients.

Assay used: immunoSEQ multiplex PCR; TCRdb lists only in-frame clones, some missing. Of some 15,000 clones in the sample, 75% to 90% were seen once. Germline CDR1 and CDR2: LNHDA and SQIVND (reference sequence). The CDR3 spans 16 residues. V shed 5 bases, J shed 1 base, and the junction held 5 bases outside the gene matches. The chain joins TRBV19 to TRBJ2-6; 7 nucleotides agree with TRBD1. This material consisted of blood, taken from a patient who underwent chemoradiotherapy. This receptor was taken from a human donor with HPV-associated anogenital cancer. The CDR3 nucleotides are TGTGCCAGTAGTGCCAGGACAGGTTCTGGGGCCAACGTCCTGACTTTC. It is translated as CASSARTGSGANVLTF.